These 18 T cell receptor beta chains share one sample of origin, sequenced in a study of T cells in Graves' hyperthyroidism and ophthalmopathy. Authors of the study amplified TCR beta CDR3 regions from RNA transcripts. The study used the HTBI primer set for a first-round RT-PCR of the TCR CDR3. TCRdb independently ran MiXCR on the multiplex PCR reads; one entry per CDR3 protein. The data show around 270,000 distinct CDR3 sequences, with roughly a fifth seen just once and approximately 37% held by the top ten. Sequenced: blood. These receptors were obtained from a man aged 45-65 years with Graves' ophthalmopathy.

This clonotype came up many times. The V call is TRBV2, the J call TRBJ1-1; D may be TRBD1 (5 bases). Trimming stripped 6 bases from V and 4 bases from J, with 12 bases between. This CDR3 contains 13 residues. Looked up from germline, CDR1 is SNHLY and CDR2 is FYNNEI. This CDR3 reads CASRGHQSTEAFF. Written as DNA, the CDR3 is TGTGCCAGCAGAGGACACCAGAGCACTGAAGCTTTCTTT.

The CDR3 is CASSNTGTSTDTQYF. CDR3 nucleotide sequence: TGTGCCAGCAGCAATACAGGTACTAGCACAGATACGCAGTATTTT. The genes are TRBV9 and TRBJ2-3, with a tentative D call TRBD1 (5 bases). Trimming left V 4 bases short and J 0 bases short, with 12 bases between. The CDR3 sequence is 15 residues long. Germline-derived CDR1 and CDR2 are SGDLS and YYNGEE.

Comments on this clonotype: A much larger clone is a single base away; this may be a read error. The gene calls are TRBV5-1 and TRBJ2-1; possible D gene TRBD2, 6 bases. The CDR3 spans 19 residues. The germline V gene has CDR1 SGHRS and CDR2 YFSETQ. The CDR3 DNA is TGCGCCAGCAGCTTAGGCGGATACCGTATTACTAGCTCCTACAGTGAGCAGTTCTTC. Its translation: CASSLGGYRITSSYSEQFF.

This clonotype was observed at least ten times. The chain combines TRBV12-3 or TRBV12-4 with TRBJ1-2; tentatively, D is TRBD1 (5 bases). Trimming took off 2 bases at V and 8 bases at J, with 15 bases between the two ends. This CDR3 spans 14 amino acids. CDR3 sequence reads: CASSLRGKGSGYTF. Here the CDR3 DNA reads TGTGCCAGCAGTTTACGGGGAAAGGGGAGCGGCTACACCTTC.

The chain has TRBV11-2 and TRBJ2-5; 9 bases align to TRBD2. The V gene's germline CDR1 is SGHAT and CDR2 FQNNGV. CDR3 size: 14 residues. J lost 4 bases, V lost 5 bases, and 5 bases had no gene match. The CDR3 spells CASSLSSGRETQYF. For the CDR3, the DNA is TGTGCCAGCAGCCTAAGTAGCGGGAGAGAGACCCAGTACTTC.

This chain joins TRBV25-1 and TRBJ2-7; 8 bases line up with TRBD1. The V gene's germline CDR1 is MGHDK and CDR2 SYGVNS. The CDR3 sequence is 13 residues long. With V trimmed by 8 bases and J by 0 bases, 3 bases remained unmatched. CDR3 bases: TGTGCCAGCGAGGGACAGGCCTCCTACGAGCAGTACTTC. Amino acids: CASEGQASYEQYF.

There are many counts of this clonotype. This sequence joins TRBV5-1 and TRBJ1-2; 7 nucleotides agree with TRBD1. From germline, CDR1 is SGHRS and CDR2 YFSETQ. CDR3 length: 14 amino acids. With 4 bases clipped from V and 3 bases from J, the junction kept 6 bases outside the gene matches. The CDR3: CASSPGGTDYGYTF. The CDR3 nucleotides are TGCGCCAGCAGCCCAGGGGGTACGGACTATGGCTACACCTTC.

V and J are TRBV5-1 and TRBJ2-5; D is undetermined. This CDR3 spans 13 amino acids. The germline V and J ends were trimmed by 3 bases and 4 bases, with 10 bases remaining between them. In germline, CDR1 is SGHRS, CDR2 YFSETQ. As DNA, the CDR3 is TGCGCCAGCAGCTCCATCCCGGGAGAGACCCAGTACTTC. It codes for CASSSIPGETQYF.

This chain joins TRBV27 and TRBJ2-7; maybe TRBD1 (6 bases). Trimming stripped 6 bases from V and 4 bases from J, with 10 bases between. CDR1 and CDR2 (germline): MNHEY, SMNVEV (reference sequence). The CDR3 sequence is 12 residues long. The CDR3, as DNA: TGTGCCAGCAGAGATACAGGGTACGAGCAGTACTTC. Amino acid sequence: CASRDTGYEQYF.

The genes are TRBV10-3 and TRBJ1-5, with 8 positions matching TRBD1. Germline loops: CDR1 ENHRY, CDR2 SYGVKD. The V segment lost 4 bases and the J segment 2 bases; nucleotides outside the gene matches: 4. This CDR3 is built from 15 residues. The CDR3 sequence is CAISGTGSGNQPQHF. In DNA form, the CDR3 reads TGTGCCATCAGTGGGACAGGGAGCGGCAATCAGCCCCAGCATTTT.

This clonotype has only a few counts. This chain uses TRBV3-1 with TRBJ1-6; possibly TRBD1 for D (5 bases). With 0 bases removed from V and 9 bases from J, the gap between germline ends came to 6 bases. This CDR3 comprises 13 residues. Germline V gene lookup returns CDR1 LGHDT and CDR2 YNNKEL (reference sequence). CDR3 DNA: TGTGCCAGCAGCCAAGAGACAGCTTCACCCCTCCACTTT. Its translation: CASSQETASPLHF.

This clonotype has a count of ten or more. This rearrangement joins TRBV7-9 to TRBJ2-3; D unresolved. The CDR3 totals 12 residues. The V and J ends lost 5 bases and 4 bases respectively, with 7 bases between them. Per germline, CDR1 SEHNR and CDR2 FQNEAQ (reference sequence). For the CDR3, the DNA is TGTGCCAGCAGCCGTCAGTCAGATACGCAGTATTTT. Translating gives CASSRQSDTQYF.

Worth noting for this clonotype: This may arise from a read error, as a much more abundant clone is one base away. CDR3 sequence reads: CASSPSGASGYYEQYF. The CDR3 DNA sequence: TGTGCCAGCAGCCCATCCGGAGCTAGCGGATATTACGAGCAGTACTTC. The chain is built from TRBV12-3 or TRBV12-4 and TRBJ2-7; TRBD2 matches 7 bases. The CDR3 extends over 16 amino acids. J lost 4 bases, V lost 6 bases, and 15 bases had no gene match.

This clonotype was counted a few times. The chain carries TRBV7-9 and TRBJ2-7; TRBD1 might be the D (6 bases). Trimming removed 4 bases at V and 5 bases at J, with 18 bases between. The CDR3 is made up of 15 amino acids. Germline V CDR1 and CDR2: SEHNR, FQNEAQ (reference sequence). The DNA of the CDR3 is TGTGCCAGCAGCTCCCTTCTACAGGGTAACCACGAGCAGTACTTC. Residues: CASSSLLQGNHEQYF.

The rearrangement uses TRBV11-2 and TRBJ2-2; 7 bases align to TRBD1. There are 13 residues in the CDR3. CDR1 and CDR2 (germline): SGHAT, FQNNGV. V was pared by 8 bases and J by 4 bases, with 4 bases of the junction left unmatched. CDR3 amino acids: CASGRTGTGELFF. CDR3 DNA sequence: TGTGCCAGCGGACGGACAGGCACCGGGGAGCTGTTTTTT.

In this sample, this clonotype turned up many times. The chain has TRBV11-3 and TRBJ2-5; D may be TRBD1 or TRBD2 (5 bases each). Germline V gene data show CDR1 as SGHNT and CDR2 as YENEEA. The CDR3 spans 18 residues. V was clipped by 3 bases and J by 5 bases, with 25 bases between them. The CDR3, as DNA: TGTGCCAGCAGCTTGAGAGGGGTTCCCGCGGTGGGGTTCGAGACCCAGTACTTC. It codes for CASSLRGVPAVGFETQYF. The variable domain in full, with the rest retrieved from reference TRBV11-3 and TRBJ2-5, is EAGVVQSPRYKIIEKKQPVAFWCNPISGHNTLYWYLQNLGQGPELLIRYENEEAVDDSQLPKDRFSAERLKGVDSTLKIQPAELGDSAVYLCASSLRGVPAVGFETQYFGPGTRLLVL.

The sample holds a few counts of this clonotype. The chain uses TRBV10-2 and TRBJ2-1, with D perhaps matching TRBD2 (6 bases). This CDR3 region has 13 residues. V lost 8 bases to trimming and J lost 0 bases, with 8 bases between them. The germline V gene has CDR1 WSHSY and CDR2 SAAADI. CDR3 loop: CASGRSSYNEQFF. The CDR3 DNA sequence: TGCGCCAGCGGGAGGAGCTCCTACAATGAGCAGTTCTTC.

This chain links TRBV27 with TRBJ2-1; D is unclear. Germline V gives CDR1 MNHEY, CDR2 SMNVEV (reference sequence). Trimming shortened V by 8 bases and J by 9 bases, and 11 bases separated the two germline ends. This CDR3 region has 11 residues. The CDR3 region is CASSKGLEQFF. The CDR3, as DNA: TGTGCCAGCTCCAAGGGCCTTGAGCAGTTCTTC.